This record covers a single T cell receptor (beta chain). Its antigen is unknown. Looked up from germline, CDR1 is SGDLS and CDR2 is YYNGEE. CDR3 length equals 15 residues. V shed 1 base, J shed 6 bases, and the junction held 7 bases outside the gene matches. The data stem from a study of identical twins. General study results and limits: Among out-of-frame alpha sequences shared by twins, low generation probability occurred in excess.

Template switching (which added a universal primer site) was used, and cDNA carried unique molecular identifiers. TCRdb re-derived calls from the 5' RACE reads in MiXCR, one entry per CDR3 protein. The sample gives 200,000 to 300,000 distinct CDR3 sequences, 5.5% to 7% of which show up once; 3.5% to 4% is in the top ten. In addition, the sample was reused for a study of yellow fever vaccine responses in identical twins. That paper states: Reported findings indicate that twins' vaccine T cell responses seemed partially convergent, partially personalized.

The V gene is TRBV9, the J gene TRBJ2-3, with TRBD2 matching 8 bases. The sequence came from a woman aged 18-30 years in good health. The sample taken for sequencing was memory (CD45RO+) T cells sorted from blood. CDR3 coding DNA: TGTGCCAGCAGCGTATCAAGCGGGAGCGCTGATACGCAGTATTTT. Translating gives CASSVSSGSADTQYF.